The clone carrying this T cell receptor beta chain was detected ten times or more. The data were obtained in a study of neurological immune-mediated disorders. Each CDR3 protein gets one entry after TCRdb re-called the 5' RACE reads with MiXCR. In the table there are under 30,000 distinct CDR3 sequences, approximately 7% of which are singletons. This CDR3 has 17 amino acids. Germline values: CDR1 SGHVS, CDR2 FQNEAQ. V dropped 5 bases and J dropped 8 bases, with 25 bases sitting between them. Sequencing was performed on PBMCs. This clonotype was obtained from a woman between 40 and 55 years old in good health. This chain links TRBV7-8 with TRBJ2-1; perhaps D is TRBD1 or TRBD2 (6 bases each). CDR3: CASSVGGLWGSDDEQFF. Here the CDR3 DNA reads TGTGCCAGCAGCGTAGGGGGGTTATGGGGGAGTGACGATGAGCAGTTCTTC. Full variable domain (rest looked up from reference TRBV7-8 and TRBJ2-1): GAGVSQSPRYKVAKRGQDVALRCDPISGHVSLFWYQQALGQGPEFLTYFQNEAQLDKSGLPSDRFFAERPEGSVSTLKIQRTQQEDSAVYLCASSVGGLWGSDDEQFFGPGTRLTVL.